This TCR beta chain was obtained from a study of blood T cell repertoires in COVID-19. The CDR3 contains 13 residues. V lost 6 bases and J lost 6; bases outside the gene matches: 6. CDR1 and CDR2 from the germline V gene are MNHEY and SMNVEV (reference sequence). Either two negative PCRs, clearance, or symptom resolution qualified Cohort 3 donors as recovered. Authors' processing steps: Amplification from reference gene primers served as the basis for estimated nucleated cell counts. Produced via immunoSEQ multiplex PCR; TCRdb's table is partial and in-frame only. V, J and clone size are taken as reported in that table, and D and trimming were inferred from the DNA itself. The table includes hundreds of thousands of clones, 80% to 90% detected once.

This clonotype originated in a man aged 30 to 45 who had recovered from COVID-19. The sample comprised PBMCs or T cells enriched from blood (not recorded which). V gene TRBV27 combines with J gene TRBJ2-7, with 9 nucleotides matching TRBD1. CDR3 sequence: CASRRDRAAEQYF. The CDR3 nucleotides are TGTGCCAGCAGAAGGGACAGGGCGGCCGAGCAGTACTTC.